The 9 T cell receptor beta chains below come from one sample, sequenced in a study of CD8 T cells in Susac syndrome. It was with random hexamers that 0.5 to 1 ug RNA was reverse transcribed. TCRdb processed the immunoSEQ multiplex PCR reads anew with MiXCR; each CDR3 protein has one entry. The table records about 140,000 distinct CDR3 sequences, around 93% of them present only once. Sequencing used CD8+ T cells from PBMCs. The receptors shown here come from a human donor with Susac syndrome.

The sample holds one count of this clonotype. The chain uses TRBV11-3 and TRBJ2-4; tentative D call: TRBD2 (5 bases). This CDR3 has 19 amino acids. The germline V and J ends were trimmed by 10 bases and 0 bases, with 28 bases remaining between them. In germline, CDR1 is SGHNT, CDR2 YENEEA. This CDR3 reads CATISERDSPLRAKNIQYF. The CDR3 DNA reads TGTGCCACCATCTCAGAGAGGGATTCCCCTTTGCGAGCCAAAAACATTCAGTACTTC. Combining the CDR3 with reference TRBV11-3 and TRBJ2-4 gives the whole variable domain EAGVVQSPRYKIIEKKQPVAFWCNPISGHNTLYWYLQNLGQGPELLIRYENEEAVDDSQLPKDRFSAERLKGVDSTLKIQPAELGDSAVYLCATISERDSPLRAKNIQYFGAGTRLSVL.

V and J are TRBV4-1 and TRBJ2-7, with 7 bases fitting TRBD1. From germline, CDR1 is MGHRA and CDR2 YSYEKL. CDR3 length: 13 residues. Germline trimming cut 1 base from V and 3 bases from J; bases unmatched to any gene: 0. This CDR3 reads CASSQGDSYEQYF. The CDR3 bases are TGCGCCAGCAGCCAAGGGGACAGCTACGAGCAGTACTTC.

The chain links TRBV20-1 to TRBJ2-7, with TRBD1 matching 10 bases. After removal of 6 bases from V and 3 bases from J, the junction contained 5 bases not matched to a gene. Germline CDR1 DFQATT, CDR2 SNEGSKA (reference sequence). The CDR3 has 13 residues. The CDR3 loop is CSADRTGGYEQYF. As DNA, the CDR3 is TGCAGTGCAGATAGGACAGGGGGCTACGAGCAGTACTTC.

This chain's CDR3 is CASSLNRPTDTQYF. CDR3 DNA sequence: TGTGCCAGCAGTTTGAACAGACCCACAGATACGCAGTATTTT. J is TRBJ2-3 and V is TRBV12-3 or TRBV12-4; D is unresolved. V shed 3 bases and J shed 2 bases, with 9 bases lying between them. The CDR3 sequence is 14 residues long.

A few counts support this clonotype. This chain joins TRBV28 and TRBJ2-3; perhaps TRBD2 as D (6 bases). Germline CDR1 reads MDHEN; CDR2 reads SYDVKM. The V end was cut by 4 bases, the J end by 4 bases, with 9 bases between. CDR3 size: 13 residues. The CDR3 reads CASSYGTSDTQYF. In DNA, the CDR3 is TGTGCCAGCAGTTACGGGACTTCAGATACGCAGTATTTT. The variable domain in full, completed from reference TRBV28 and TRBJ2-3, reads DVKVTQSSRYLVKRTGEKVFLECVQDMDHENMFWYRQDPGLGLRLIYFSYDVKMKEKGDIPEGYSVSREKKERFSLILESASTNQTSMYLCASSYGTSDTQYFGPGTRLTVL.

The rearrangement uses TRBV7-8 and TRBJ1-1; the match to TRBD1 covers 9 bases. The J segment lost 3 bases and the V segment lost 4 bases, leaving 9 bases of the junction unmatched. CDR1 and CDR2 from the germline V gene are SGHVS and FQNEAQ. CDR3 length: 16 residues. The CDR3 protein is CASSSRDREADTEAFF. The CDR3 DNA follows: TGTGCCAGCAGCTCCCGGGACAGGGAAGCGGACACTGAAGCTTTCTTT. The entire variable domain, with the rest obtained from reference TRBV7-8 and TRBJ1-1, is as follows: GAGVSQSPRYKVAKRGQDVALRCDPISGHVSLFWYQQALGQGPEFLTYFQNEAQLDKSGLPSDRFFAERPEGSVSTLKIQRTQQEDSAVYLCASSSRDREADTEAFFGQGTRLTVV.

The V and J genes are TRBV2 and TRBJ1-1; D gene uncertain. The CDR3 spans 8 residues. Germline loops: CDR1 SNHLY, CDR2 FYNNEI. V gave up 8 bases and J gave up 8 bases, with 3 bases separating them. This CDR3 is CASPEAFF. CDR3 sequence (DNA): TGTGCCAGCCCCGAAGCTTTCTTT.

This sequence joins TRBV28 and TRBJ1-1; D not certain. CDR1 MDHEN and CDR2 SYDVKM come from the germline V gene. This CDR3 comprises 11 residues. V shed 8 bases and J shed 1 base, with 5 bases lying between them. The CDR3, as DNA: TGTGCCAGCCGGAAGAACACTGAAGCTTTCTTT. This codes for CASRKNTEAFF.

V is TRBV20-1 and J is TRBJ1-2; the match to TRBD1 covers 9 bases. J was trimmed by 5 bases and V by 0 bases; bases with no gene match: 4. Germline V gene data show CDR1 as DFQATT and CDR2 as SNEGSKA (reference sequence). This CDR3 region has 14 residues. CDR3 loop: CSARDPGQGYGYTF. For the CDR3, the DNA is TGCAGTGCTAGAGATCCGGGACAGGGATATGGCTACACCTTC.